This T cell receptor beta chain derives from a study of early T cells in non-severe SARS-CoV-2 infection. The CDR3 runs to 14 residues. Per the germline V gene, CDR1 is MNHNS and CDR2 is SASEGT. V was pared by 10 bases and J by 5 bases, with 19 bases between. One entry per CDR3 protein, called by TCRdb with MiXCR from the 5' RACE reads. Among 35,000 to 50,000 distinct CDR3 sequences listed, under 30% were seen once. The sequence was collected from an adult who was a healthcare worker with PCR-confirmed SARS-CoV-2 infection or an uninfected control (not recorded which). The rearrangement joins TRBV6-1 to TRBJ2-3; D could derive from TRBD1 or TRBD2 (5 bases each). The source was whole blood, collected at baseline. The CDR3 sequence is CATGARGRVDTQYF. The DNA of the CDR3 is TGTGCCACCGGGGCCCGGGGAAGGGTAGATACGCAGTATTTT.